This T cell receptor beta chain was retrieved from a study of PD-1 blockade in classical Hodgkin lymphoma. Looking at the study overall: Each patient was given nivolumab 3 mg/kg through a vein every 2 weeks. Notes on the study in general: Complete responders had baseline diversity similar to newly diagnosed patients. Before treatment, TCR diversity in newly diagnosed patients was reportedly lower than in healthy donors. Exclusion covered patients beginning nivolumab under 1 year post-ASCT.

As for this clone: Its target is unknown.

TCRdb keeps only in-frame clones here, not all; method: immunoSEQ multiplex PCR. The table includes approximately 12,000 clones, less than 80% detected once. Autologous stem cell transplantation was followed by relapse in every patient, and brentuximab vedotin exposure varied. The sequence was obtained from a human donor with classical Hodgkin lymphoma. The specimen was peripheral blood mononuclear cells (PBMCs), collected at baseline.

As DNA, the CDR3 is TGTGCCAGCAGCCAGACCTTGGGACAGGGGAATGAAGCTTTCTTT. Encoded protein: CASSQTLGQGNEAFF. V is TRBV7-6 and J is TRBJ1-1, with 10 bases aligning to TRBD1. The CDR3 covers 15 residues. The germline CDR1 and CDR2 sequences are SGHVS and FNYEAQ. V was clipped by 5 bases and J by 7 bases; unmatched bases: 10. Full variable domain (outside the CDR3, taken from reference TRBV7-6 and TRBJ1-1): GAGVSQSPRYKVTKRGQDVALRCDPISGHVSLYWYRQALGQGPEFLTYFNYEAQQDKSGLPNDRFSAERPEGSISTLTIQRTEQRDSAMYRCASSQTLGQGNEAFFGQGTRLTVV.